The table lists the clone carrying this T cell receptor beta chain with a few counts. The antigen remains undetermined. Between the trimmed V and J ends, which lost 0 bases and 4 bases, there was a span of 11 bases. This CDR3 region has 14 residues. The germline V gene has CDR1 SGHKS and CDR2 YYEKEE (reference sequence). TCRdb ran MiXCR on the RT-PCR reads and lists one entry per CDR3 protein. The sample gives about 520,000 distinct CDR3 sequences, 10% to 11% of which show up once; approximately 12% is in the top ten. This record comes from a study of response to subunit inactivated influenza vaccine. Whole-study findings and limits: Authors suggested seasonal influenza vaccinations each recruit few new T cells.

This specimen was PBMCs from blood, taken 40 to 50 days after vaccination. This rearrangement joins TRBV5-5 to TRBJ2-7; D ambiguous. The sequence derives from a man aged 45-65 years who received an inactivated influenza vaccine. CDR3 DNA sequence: TGTGCCAGCAGCTTGGAAGGGTCCGGGTACGAGCAGTACTTC. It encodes CASSLEGSGYEQYF. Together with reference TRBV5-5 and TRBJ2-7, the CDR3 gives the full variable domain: DAGVTQSPTHLIKTRGQQVTLRCSPISGHKSVSWYQQVLGQGPQFIFQYYEKEERGRGNFPDRFSARQFPNYSSELNVNALLLGDSALYLCASSLEGSGYEQYFGPGTRLTVT.